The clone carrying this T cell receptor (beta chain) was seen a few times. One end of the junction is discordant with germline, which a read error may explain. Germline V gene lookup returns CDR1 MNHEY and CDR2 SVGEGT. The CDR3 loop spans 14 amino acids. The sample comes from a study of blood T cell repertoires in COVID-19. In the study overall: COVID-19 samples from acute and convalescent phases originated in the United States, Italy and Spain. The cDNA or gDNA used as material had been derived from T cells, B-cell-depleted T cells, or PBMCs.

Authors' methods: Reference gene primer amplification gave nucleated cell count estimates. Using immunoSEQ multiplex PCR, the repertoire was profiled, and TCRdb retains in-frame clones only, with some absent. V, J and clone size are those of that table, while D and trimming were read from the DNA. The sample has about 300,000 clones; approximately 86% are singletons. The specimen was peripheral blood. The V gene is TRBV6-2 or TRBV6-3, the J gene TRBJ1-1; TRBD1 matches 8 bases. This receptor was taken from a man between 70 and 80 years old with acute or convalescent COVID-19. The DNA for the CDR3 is TGTGCCAGCAGTTACTTCGGGACAGGAGGAAGTATTCCCTTT. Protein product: CASSYFGTGGSIPF.